The present TCR beta chain was sequenced within a study of graft-versus-host responses after intestinal transplantation (dated by TCRdb to about 2021). Study-level background: Recipients received multivisceral, liver-intestinal, or isolated intestinal transplants. Anti-thymocyte globulin induction was given to all recipients, followed by maintenance tacrolimus and steroids for 3 to 4 years. Bulk TCR-beta CDR3 sequencing was used to track graft-versus-host and host-versus-graft alloreactive T cell clones in the graft, circulation and bone marrow after intestinal transplantation. Alloreactive clones were identified by sequencing pre-transplant mixed lymphocyte reaction products and comparing them with unstimulated pre-transplant donor and recipient T cells. The cohort enrolled about two dozen intestinal transplant recipients, one of whom was a retransplant, and 3 patients without pretransplant specimens were excluded. Donor T cell macrochimerism was defined as a peak of at least 4% donor T cells among recipient peripheral blood mononuclear cells. Instead of going to the commercial service, samples from a few later patients were sequenced in-house on an Illumina MiSeq and processed with MiXCR. What the authors observed across the whole study: The conclusions were limited by the relatively low number and heterogeneity of the intestinal transplant patients. Early after transplant, declines in HvG clones were associated with peak levels of circulating GvH clones. GvH clones were found in recipient bone marrow, and some of the GvH clones appeared earlier in ileal mucosa or blood, which is consistent with an intestinal mucosal origin. In the allografts of patients with donor T cell macrochimerism, GvH to HvG T cell clonal ratios were high.

On this clone: Its antigen is still unknown. No much larger clonotype is one base removed from it; base qualities were not supplied.

The sample's time point label is to be understood as: cells obtained before transplantation from donor or recipient. CD3+CD4+ and CD3+CD8+ populations were FACS-sorted from unstimulated pre-transplant donor and recipient cells taken from spleen or lymph nodes. The CDR3 starts with the cysteine, ends with the phenylalanine, and has 15 residues. Only the CDR3 region is kept as DNA, spanning 45 bases read in frame from base 1. Trimming takes 6 bases from V and 0 bases from J, and the germline ends sit 9 bases apart. Per the germline V gene, MNHNS is the CDR1 and SASEGT is the CDR2. The library came from the immunoSEQ multiplex PCR assay. For most patients, genomic DNA was isolated using the Qiagen DNeasy Blood and Tissue Kit and was shipped frozen to Adaptive Biotechnologies for TCR sequencing. High-throughput TCR-beta CDR3 sequencing of genomic DNA from most patients was performed by Adaptive Biotechnologies. Turning to the authors' computational methods: TCR sequencing data were retrieved from Adaptive's ImmunoSEQ software for around 18 patients, whereas a few other patients were processed with MiXCR and VDJtools. CD4 versus CD8 sorting errors were corrected by removing sequences found in both subsets at a frequency ratio below 5:1. CDR3 nucleotide sequences shared between donor and recipient were removed because their origin could not be assigned. At least 2-fold expansion over unstimulated cells and a minimum CFSE-low frequency of 0.002% (template counts) or 0.001% (read counts) were required for clones to be classified as alloreactive. A clone was considered mappable if detected in the sequenced pre-transplant spleen, lymph node, or MLR CFSE-low populations of the donor or recipient. Cumulative frequency of alloreactive clones was calculated as a percentage of all sequences weighted by copy number. TCRdb stores this immuneACCESS table with in-frame sequences only. Part of the clones is absent; in the studies checked, under half of the shortfall reflects unresolved V genes, and no reason is known for the rest. From that table come the V and J calls and clone size; the DNA was used to work out D and trimming. The sample data list more than 80,000 clones, and 88% of these were observed just once. Of the sample, roughly 0.28% is held by the ten largest clones.

The chain is assembled from TRBV6-1 and TRBJ2-6, with the D gene uncertain. This sequence was found in a human donor who was the organ donor for an intestinal transplant. The source material was unstimulated CD4+ T cells sorted from spleen or lymph node cells, sampled before transplant. The CDR3 region: CASSMSNSGANVLTF. The DNA sequence is given as TGTGCCAGCAGCATGAGCAACTCTGGGGCCAACGTCCTGACTTTC.